This T cell receptor (beta chain) came from a study of T cells after yellow fever vaccination. Study-level results: The study noted that FACS-sorted repertoires could contain abundant clonotypes contaminating from the bulk population.

A single record per CDR3 protein comes from TCRdb applying MiXCR to the 5' RACE reads. The sample has about 330,000 distinct CDR3 sequences; approximately 4% are singletons. Trimming took off 1 base at V and 0 bases at J, with 23 bases between the two ends. Germline CDR1 and CDR2: LGHDT and YNNKEL (reference sequence). The CDR3 loop spans 20 amino acids. Concerning this clonotype: Its target is not known.

The chain employs TRBV3-1 and TRBJ2-3, with TRBD2 as a possible D gene (5 bases). The specimen comprised PBMCs, sampled 5 days after the yellow fever booster vaccination. The receptor comes from a man in his late teens or twenties who received the YFV17D yellow fever vaccine. The CDR3 nucleotides are TGTGCCAGCAGCCAAGGTTCTGACCTCCCGGGGTACGCTAGCACAGATACGCAGTATTTT. As protein: CASSQGSDLPGYASTDTQYF.